Listed below are T cell receptor beta chains from one sample, sequenced in a study of T cells in Graves' hyperthyroidism and ophthalmopathy. From the multiplex PCR reads, TCRdb called clonotypes with MiXCR, one entry per CDR3 protein. This table has roughly 630,000 distinct CDR3 sequences, less than 20% appearing once. Specimen: blood. Receptor source: a woman between 25 and 40 years old with Graves' hyperthyroidism. The CDR3 runs from the conserved cysteine through the conserved F or W. The D gene is left open where the match is weak. Some rows mark clone size as missing; the rest say once, few, many or name a class of expanded clone.

D	V	J	size	DNA	CDR3
NA	TRBV10-3	TRBJ2-4	many	TGTGCCATCAGTACCGGAGCCAAAAACATTCAGTACTTC	CAISTGAKNIQYF
TRBD1	TRBV2	TRBJ1-2	many	TGTGCCAGCAGTGCGACAGGGCCATATGGCTACACCTTC	CASSATGPYGYTF
TRBD1	TRBV27	TRBJ1-2	many	TGTGCCAGCAGTTTTTCCAGGGGGCATGGCTACACCTTC	CASSFSRGHGYTF
TRBD1	TRBV28	TRBJ1-5	few	TGTGCCAGCAGTTCCCCAACAGGGGTTCAGCCCCAGCATTTT	CASSSPTGVQPQHF
NA	TRBV11-1	TRBJ1-6	many	TGTGCCAGCAGCACCAGACAGAATAATTCACCCCTCCACTTT	CASSTRQNNSPLHF
NA	TRBV9	TRBJ2-3	NA	TGTGCCAGCAGCTCAAGGTCCCTAGCCGCAGATACGCAGTATTTT	CASSSRSLAADTQYF
NA	TRBV13	TRBJ2-1	many	TGTGCCAGCAGCCACCGCTCGGAAAATGAGCAGTTCTTC	CASSHRSENEQFF
NA	TRBV6-1	TRBJ1-6	NA	TGTGCCAGCAGTAGCACCAGGGGACCAAATTCACCCCTCCACTTT	CASSSTRGPNSPLHF
TRBD1	TRBV4-1	TRBJ2-1	few	TGCGCCAGCAGCCAAAAAGTTGCGGTAACAGGGGCCAATGAGCAGTTCTTC	CASSQKVAVTGANEQFF
NA	TRBV2	TRBJ2-7	many	TGTGCCAGCAGTGTCCAGGGGACGACCTACGAGCAGTACTTC	CASSVQGTTYEQYF
TRBD1	TRBV12-3/TRBV12-4	TRBJ2-3	few	TGTGCCAGCACCCGGGACAGGGTGCACGATACGCAGTATTTT	CASTRDRVHDTQYF
NA	TRBV12-3/TRBV12-4	TRBJ2-1	many	TGTGCCAGCAGTTCCCGTAAGGCCTACAATGAGCAGTTCTTC	CASSSRKAYNEQFF
NA	TRBV12-3/TRBV12-4	TRBJ2-4	NA	TGTGCCAGCAGATACACAGCCAAAAACATTCAGTACTTC	CASRYTAKNIQYF
NA	TRBV6-1	TRBJ1-1	many	TGTGCCAGCAGTTATGTTTACATGAACACTGAAGCTTTCTTT	CASSYVYMNTEAFF
TRBD2	TRBV6-2/TRBV6-3	TRBJ2-7	NA	TGTGCCAGCAGCAGGACTAGCGTTTTGGACGAGCAGTACTTC	CASSRTSVLDEQYF
TRBD1	TRBV7-9	TRBJ2-1	few	TGTGCCAGCAGCCTACCGACAGGGCGAAGTGAGCAGTTCTTC	CASSLPTGRSEQFF
NA	TRBV15	TRBJ2-2	few	TGTGCCACCAGCAGAGACCTCACTGTGGCCGGGGAGCTGTTTTTT	CATSRDLTVAGELFF
TRBD2	TRBV7-2	TRBJ2-3	many	TGTGCCAGCAGCTTATTGCCTAGCGGGATTACAGATACGCAGTATTTT	CASSLLPSGITDTQYF
TRBD1	TRBV13	TRBJ2-6	many	TGTGCCAGCAGCCTTACAGGGGCCCTTATCTCTGGGGCCAACGTCCTGACTTTC	CASSLTGALISGANVLTF
NA	TRBV10-3	TRBJ2-1	many	TGTGCCATCAGGCTGACCGGGGACTTAGGTGAGCAGTTCTTC	CAIRLTGDLGEQFF
TRBD2	TRBV7-9	TRBJ2-1	NA	TGTGCCAGCAGCTATGGACTAGCGGGGGGCACCTACAATGAGCAGTTCTTC	CASSYGLAGGTYNEQFF
TRBD1	TRBV20-1	TRBJ2-1	many	TGCAGTGCTAGAGATGGACAGGGGTTCTACAATGAGCAGTTCTTC	CSARDGQGFYNEQFF
NA	TRBV7-9	TRBJ1-1	many	TGTGCCAGCAGCTTAGAGCTGAACACTGAAGCTTTCTTT	CASSLELNTEAFF
NA	TRBV19	TRBJ2-3	NA	TGTGCCAGTAGTATTTCCAATACGCAGTATTTT	CASSISNTQYF
TRBD1	TRBV29-1	TRBJ2-7	many	TGCAGCGTTGAAGTGGACAGGGGGCGAGTCTACGAGCAGTACTTC	CSVEVDRGRVYEQYF
NA	TRBV3-1	TRBJ2-5	few	TGTGCCAGCAGCCAAGTCCCCAGCCAAGAGACCCAGTACTTC	CASSQVPSQETQYF
TRBD1	TRBV14	TRBJ1-1	few	TGTGCCAGCAGCCAACGGACAGGGATCAGGAACACTGAAGCTTTCTTT	CASSQRTGIRNTEAFF
NA	TRBV30	TRBJ2-7	many	TGTGCCTGGAGTCTTCCCCCCCGGGACTGGGCGGACGAGCAGTACTTC	CAWSLPPRDWADEQYF
NA	TRBV27	TRBJ2-3	NA	TGTGCCAGCAGTCTAGACCCAATTACGCAGTATTTT	CASSLDPITQYF
NA	TRBV28	TRBJ2-7	NA	TGTGCCAGCACCCGAGGTGCGGGGCCCTACGAGCAGTACTTC	CASTRGAGPYEQYF
NA	TRBV20-1	TRBJ1-2	many	TGCAGTGCTAGAGATATGCGGAATGGCTACACCTTC	CSARDMRNGYTF
TRBD2	TRBV12-3/TRBV12-4	TRBJ2-1	many	TGTGCCAGCAGTGCAGCCGGGACTAGGGGGAATGAGCAGTTCTTC	CASSAAGTRGNEQFF
NA	TRBV11-2	TRBJ2-7	many	TGTGCCAGCAGCTTAGTAGGGGTCGAGCAGTACTTC	CASSLVGVEQYF
NA	TRBV7-2	TRBJ2-5	NA	TGTGCCAGCAGCTCCGCCGCCTCCCAAGAGACCCAGTACTTC	CASSSAASQETQYF
TRBD1	TRBV20-1	TRBJ1-1	many	TGCAGTGCTAGACTGGGACAGATGAACACTGAAGCTTTCTTT	CSARLGQMNTEAFF
TRBD1	TRBV28	TRBJ1-2	many	TGTGCCAGCAAGGGGCCCGCCTGGGACAGGGTCCTGATATCTGGCTACACCTTC	CASKGPAWDRVLISGYTF
TRBD1	TRBV4-1	TRBJ1-5	NA	TGCGCCAGCAGCCAAGATAGGGACAGGGGGGTCCAGCCCCAGCATTTT	CASSQDRDRGVQPQHF
TRBD1	TRBV6-1	TRBJ2-3	few	TGTGCCAGCAGACTCAGGGGGAGCACAGATACGCAGTATTTT	CASRLRGSTDTQYF
TRBD1	TRBV5-1	TRBJ2-5	NA	TGCGCCAGCAGCTTGCAGGGGACAGACCAAGAGACCCAGTACTTC	CASSLQGTDQETQYF
NA	TRBV7-3	TRBJ2-2	few	TGTGCCAGCAGCTTAACGCGAGTCGGCACCGGGGAGCTGTTTTTT	CASSLTRVGTGELFF
NA	TRBV20-1	TRBJ1-2	many	TGCAGTGCTCTCCGGGGGGGGGGCTATGGCTACACCTTC	CSALRGGGYGYTF
TRBD1	TRBV2	TRBJ2-7	NA	TGTGCCAGCGGTCGACAGGGGGCCTCCTACGAGCAGTACTTC	CASGRQGASYEQYF
NA	TRBV15	TRBJ2-2	NA	TGTGCCACCAGCAGAGGGTATCGGGTCATTAGCGGGGAGCTGTTTTTT	CATSRGYRVISGELFF
TRBD1	TRBV6-1	TRBJ2-1	NA	TGTGCCAGCAGTGTGACAGGGTGGAATGAGCAGTTCTTC	CASSVTGWNEQFF
NA	TRBV6-1	TRBJ1-5	many	TGTGCCAGCAGTTATAGACCCGGGGATCAGCCCCAGCATTTT	CASSYRPGDQPQHF
NA	TRBV2	TRBJ2-1	NA	TGTGCCAGCAGTGAAGGCCCGCCGTCCGGGGGCCTGACCTACAATGAGCAGTTCTTC	CASSEGPPSGGLTYNEQFF